This T cell receptor (beta chain) was observed in a study of cytomegalovirus exposure and HLA in healthy donors. On this clone itself: Its target is unknown.

Study results and limitations: The study flagged about 150 TCR beta chains as cytomegalovirus-associated. The finding came from a later analysis; first-cohort TCR clusters tended to co-occur in the 95 to 150 validation repertoires. CMV antigen specificity of three CMV-associated chains was confirmed in vitro.

V was trimmed by 2 bases and J by 3 bases, leaving 17 bases between them. Per germline, CDR1 LNHNV and CDR2 YYDKDF (reference sequence). The CDR3 runs 17 residues. Sequenced by immunoSEQ multiplex PCR; TCRdb stores in-frame clones only, minus some. This table has 110,000 to 150,000 clones, about 88% appearing once. This clonotype was obtained from a woman in her late teens or twenties in good health and CMV-seropositive. Sequenced sample: PBMCs. The rearrangement joins TRBV15 to TRBJ1-3; D not resolved. CDR3 sequence reads: CATSRWERRLFGNTIYF. The CDR3 coding sequence is TGTGCCACCAGCAGATGGGAGCGCCGGCTGTTTGGAAACACCATATATTTT. Full variable domain (outside the CDR3, taken from reference TRBV15 and TRBJ1-3): DAMVIQNPRYQVTQFGKPVTLSCSQTLNHNVMYWYQQKSSQAPKLLFHYYDKDFNNEADTPDNFQSRRPNTSFCFLDIRSPGLGDTAMYLCATSRWERRLFGNTIYFGEGSWLTVV.